These 16 T cell receptor beta chains originate from one sample sequenced in a study of cytomegalovirus exposure and HLA in healthy donors. PCR was performed using 60 Vbeta and 13 Jbeta primers. Measured with immunoSEQ multiplex PCR; TCRdb has only the in-frame clones, and not every one. The sample records about 190,000 clones, almost 80% being singletons. What was sequenced was PBMCs. These receptors came from a young woman in good health and CMV-seronegative.

This chain uses TRBV7-8 with TRBJ2-2; D ambiguous. Deletions cut 3 bases from V and 1 base from J, with 6 bases between. CDR1 and CDR2 (germline): SGHVS, FQNEAQ. The CDR3 sequence is 14 residues long. The CDR3 nucleotides read TGTGCCAGCAGCTTGAGCTTGAACACCGGGGAGCTGTTTTTT. Translation: CASSLSLNTGELFF.

A single count supports this clone. The V and J genes are TRBV4-2 and TRBJ2-7, with D perhaps matching TRBD2 (5 bases). V lost 5 bases and J 7 bases, leaving 9 bases between the germline ends. This CDR3 comprises 11 residues. Germline CDR1 LGHNA, CDR2 YNFKEQ. CDR3 DNA: TGTGCCAGCAGCGAGGGCGGAGAGCAGTACTTC. Translated, it gives CASSEGGEQYF.

This clone was observed a few times. The J gene is TRBJ1-1, the V gene TRBV9; a possible D gene is TRBD1 (5 bases). The V and J ends lost 3 bases and 4 bases respectively, with 13 bases between them. CDR1 and CDR2 (germline): SGDLS, YYNGEE. This CDR3 comprises 14 residues. The CDR3 region has the DNA TGTGCCAGCAGCGCCCCGGGACTGATCACTGAAGCTTTCTTT. This translates into CASSAPGLITEAFF.

Notes on this clone: The identical CDR3 is also encoded by other nucleotide sequences in the sample. The chain carries TRBV2 and TRBJ2-5; 7 bases map to TRBD1. This CDR3 region has 15 residues. Trimming took 6 bases from V and 3 from J; bases not matched to a gene: 10. Germline CDR1 and CDR2: SNHLY and FYNNEI. DNA for the CDR3: TGTGCCAGCAGGTTACAGGGGATAAGGGAAGAGACCCAGTACTTC. Encoded protein: CASRLQGIREETQYF. Complete variable domain (other parts from reference TRBV2 and TRBJ2-5): EPEVTQTPSHQVTQMGQEVILRCVPISNHLYFYWYRQILGQKVEFLVSFYNNEISEKSEIFDDQFSVERPDGSNFTLKIRSTKLEDSAMYFCASRLQGIREETQYFGPGTRLLVL.

This clone was detected a few times. The chain couples TRBV10-3 to TRBJ2-7, with 8 bases aligning to TRBD1. The CDR3 length is 13 residues. Trimming took 10 bases from V and 1 from J; bases not matched to a gene: 6. Per the germline V gene, CDR1 is ENHRY and CDR2 is SYGVKD. CDR3 bases: TGTGCCAGCCTAGGACAGGGTTCCTACGAGCAGTACTTC. Translation: CASLGQGSYEQYF.

CDR3 in DNA: TGTGCCAGCGCCCGAGACTACTACGAGCAGTACTTC. It codes for CASARDYYEQYF. The V gene is TRBV7-9, the J gene TRBJ2-7; D might be TRBD2 (5 bases). Germline V gene sequence: CDR1 SEHNR, CDR2 FQNEAQ (reference sequence). CDR3 length: 12 amino acids. Deletions cut 8 bases from V and 3 bases from J, with 11 bases between.

The gene calls are TRBV9 and TRBJ1-1, with D possibly matching TRBD1 (5 bases). Trimming took off 4 bases at V and 0 bases at J, with 19 bases between the two ends. Germline CDR1 and CDR2: SGDLS and YYNGEE. The CDR3 loop spans 17 amino acids. CDR3 nucleotides: TGTGCCAGCAGCACAGAAATTAGGACGGACATGAACACTGAAGCTTTCTTT. As protein: CASSTEIRTDMNTEAFF.

The chain has TRBV29-1 and TRBJ2-1; tentative D call: TRBD2 (6 bases). V was pared by 3 bases and J by 7 bases, with 10 bases between. The CDR3 has 12 residues. CDR1 is SQVTM and CDR2 is ANQGSEA in the germline V gene. The CDR3 here is CSVDHGGNEQFF. The CDR3 DNA sequence: TGCAGCGTTGATCATGGGGGGAATGAGCAGTTCTTC.

The chain combines TRBV7-2 with TRBJ1-2; 8 positions agree with TRBD1. There are 19 residues in the CDR3. Germline CDR1 and CDR2: SGHTA and FQGNSA. The V and J ends lost 5 bases and 4 bases, in that order; junction bases with no gene match: 21. CDR3 residues: CASSGLDRVTDYAGYGYTF. CDR3 DNA: TGTGCCAGCAGCGGATTGGACAGGGTGACCGATTACGCTGGCTATGGCTACACCTTC.

The CDR3 region is CASSEEGNTEAFF. CDR3 sequence (DNA): TGCGCCAGCAGCGAAGAGGGGAACACTGAAGCTTTCTTT. This chain uses TRBV5-1 with TRBJ1-1; D gene ambiguous. The germline V gene encodes CDR1 SGHRS and CDR2 YFSETQ. The CDR3 is 13 amino acids. Trimming shortened V by 4 bases and J by 1 base, and 8 bases separated the two germline ends.

The V call is TRBV7-9, the J call TRBJ2-3; D may be TRBD2 (5 bases). The CDR3 sequence is 14 residues long. V lost 5 bases to trimming and J lost 0 bases, with 9 bases between them. Germline V gene lookup returns CDR1 SEHNR and CDR2 FQNEAQ (reference sequence). In nucleotides, the CDR3 is TGTGCCAGCAGCCATAGGACTAGCACAGATACGCAGTATTTT. It yields the protein CASSHRTSTDTQYF.

This clone was seen a single time. This sequence joins TRBV19 and TRBJ1-4; a possible D gene is TRBD1 (6 bases). Per the germline V gene, CDR1 is LNHDA and CDR2 is SQIVND (reference sequence). V was pared by 6 bases and J by 4 bases, with 12 bases between. This CDR3 has 14 residues. CDR3 sequence (DNA): TGTGCCAGTAGGCGGGGGCGAGGTAATGAAAAACTGTTTTTT. Protein sequence: CASRRGRGNEKLFF.

Remarks on this clone: Other DNA sequences of this sample code for an identical CDR3. The chain combines TRBV7-2 with TRBJ2-7; 8 positions match TRBD1. This CDR3 contains 14 residues. The germline V gene has CDR1 SGHTA and CDR2 FQGNSA. V shed 5 bases, J shed 0 bases, and the junction held 3 bases outside the gene matches. CDR3 nucleotides: TGTGCCAGCAGCCGGACAGGGAGCTCCTACGAGCAGTACTTC. Its translation is CASSRTGSSYEQYF.

There are a few counts of this clone. The chain carries TRBV30 and TRBJ1-2, with D unclear. V was pared by 4 bases and J by 2 bases, with 14 bases between. This CDR3 has 14 residues. Per germline, CDR1 GTSNPN and CDR2 SVGIG (reference sequence). The CDR3 nucleotides read TGTGCCTGGACTAGTGGAGGTTCGAACTATGGCTACACCTTC. This encodes CAWTSGGSNYGYTF.

The rearrangement links TRBV7-9 to TRBJ1-5, with a tentative D call TRBD1 (6 bases). V was trimmed by 7 bases and J by 12 bases, leaving 16 bases between them. This CDR3 is built from 12 residues. CDR1 is SEHNR, CDR2 FQNEAQ, per germline (reference sequence). CDR3 amino acids: CASTSGGGHQHF. For the CDR3, the DNA is TGTGCCAGCACCTCCGGTGGGGGCCACCAGCATTTT.

The rearrangement joins TRBV19 to TRBJ2-7; 10 nucleotides agree with TRBD2. Germline V gene lookup returns CDR1 LNHDA and CDR2 SQIVND (reference sequence). V shed 4 bases and J 1 base; nucleotides not matched to a gene: 4. The CDR3 has 15 amino acids. The CDR3 nucleotides are TGTGCCAGTAGTAAGAGGACTAGCGGATCCTACGAGCAGTACTTC. Its translation: CASSKRTSGSYEQYF.